This passage covers 18 T cell receptor beta chains from one sample sequenced in a study of T cell responses to AZD1222 COVID-19 vaccine. The data were produced by immunoSEQ multiplex PCR, yet TCRdb's version contains in-frame clones alone and is incomplete. The repertoire holds 150,000 to 200,000 clones, 85% to 95% seen once, with 0.7% to 0.9% in the top ten. The starting material was peripheral blood, obtained on day 0 of AZD1222 vaccination. The source of these receptors is an adult in good health.

The genes are TRBV28 and TRBJ1-2; 10 bases line up with TRBD1. This CDR3 is built from 15 residues. Germline V gene data show CDR1 as MDHEN and CDR2 as SYDVKM. With V trimmed by 4 bases and J by 0 bases, 2 bases remained unmatched. The CDR3 nucleotides read TGTGCCAGCAGTTCGACAGGGGGCGCTAACTATGGCTACACCTTC. It specifies CASSSTGGANYGYTF.

J is TRBJ2-7 and V is TRBV2, with no clear D. V was pared by 2 bases and J by 2 bases, with 13 bases between. The germline CDR1 and CDR2 sequences are SNHLY and FYNNEI. The CDR3 runs 15 residues. The CDR3 here is CASSEKAATPYEQYF. The CDR3 bases are TGTGCCAGCAGTGAAAAGGCAGCAACCCCCTACGAGCAGTACTTC.

V is TRBV6-2 or TRBV6-3 and J is TRBJ2-5; possibly TRBD1 for D (5 bases). The germline V gene encodes CDR1 MNHEY and CDR2 SVGEGT. The V end lost 2 bases, the J end lost 2 bases, and 12 bases lay between the germline ends. The CDR3 runs 15 residues. CDR3 sequence: CASSYRGLGQETQYF. The DNA for the CDR3 is TGTGCCAGCAGTTACAGGGGTCTGGGGCAAGAGACCCAGTACTTC.

This clone appeared once. This sequence joins TRBV15 and TRBJ1-3; no reliable D call. Looked up from germline, CDR1 is LNHNV and CDR2 is YYDKDF (reference sequence). The CDR3 contains 17 residues. V gave up 0 bases and J gave up 3 bases, with 15 bases separating them. The CDR3 protein is CATSRERYEILGNTIYF. CDR3 DNA: TGTGCCACCAGCAGAGAGAGATACGAAATTCTTGGAAACACCATATATTTT.

Notes on this clone: Likely a read error: the CDR3 ends without its conserved phenylalanine or tryptophan. This chain links TRBV10-3 with TRBJ1-2; D might be TRBD1 (6 bases). CDR3 length: 14 residues. In germline, CDR1 is ENHRY, CDR2 SYGVKD. CDR3 protein: CAAASGQRNYGYTL. The CDR3 DNA follows: TGCGCCGCGGCATCGGGACAACGTAACTATGGCTACACCCTC.

The chain carries TRBV9 and TRBJ1-2, with 10 bases that match TRBD1. In germline, CDR1 is SGDLS, CDR2 YYNGEE. Trimming took 2 bases from V and 4 from J; bases not matched to a gene: 5. The CDR3 spans 15 residues. The CDR3 region is CASSVGQGGPYGYTF. CDR3 DNA: TGTGCCAGCAGCGTCGGACAGGGGGGCCCCTATGGCTACACCTTC.

The chain is built from TRBV28 and TRBJ2-7, with D tentatively TRBD1 (6 bases). This CDR3 region has 18 residues. In germline, CDR1 is MDHEN, CDR2 SYDVKM. V was clipped by 6 bases and J by 2 bases, with 26 bases between them. Written as DNA, the CDR3 is TGTGCCAGCAGCAGTTTTTGGGGACACGCTCGAGGGACCTACGAGCAGTACTTC. This gives the protein CASSSFWGHARGTYEQYF.

This chain links TRBV2 with TRBJ2-1; TRBD1 is a possible D gene (5 bases). V gave up 1 base and J gave up 2 bases, with 9 bases separating them. Per germline, CDR1 SNHLY and CDR2 FYNNEI. This CDR3 is 15 amino acids long. Here the CDR3 reads CASSEDGHTYNEQFF. The CDR3 DNA reads as TGTGCCAGCAGTGAAGATGGACATACCTACAATGAGCAGTTCTTC.

The chain recombines TRBV6-1 with TRBJ1-3; D not certain. The CDR3 has 15 amino acids. V was trimmed by 3 bases and J by 0 bases, leaving 9 bases between them. Germline V lookup: CDR1 MNHNS, CDR2 SASEGT. The CDR3 DNA follows: TGTGCCAGCAGTGATCAAGACTACTCTGGAAACACCATATATTTT. Translating it yields CASSDQDYSGNTIYF.

The V gene is TRBV4-1, the J gene TRBJ2-5, with D unclear. This CDR3 is 16 amino acids long. Trimming shortened V by 4 bases and J by 2 bases, and 17 bases separated the two germline ends. Germline V lookup: CDR1 MGHRA, CDR2 YSYEKL. The CDR3 loop is CASSLGVSAIQETQYF. In nucleotides, the CDR3 is TGCGCCAGCAGCCTTGGGGTTTCGGCTATACAAGAGACCCAGTACTTC.

This clone was counted only a few times. This chain joins TRBV7-8 and TRBJ1-2, with D perhaps TRBD1 (5 bases). CDR1 SGHVS and CDR2 FQNEAQ come from the germline V gene. This CDR3 is built from 14 residues. V lost 4 bases, J lost 1 base, and 10 bases lay in between. The CDR3 DNA reads as TGTGCCAGCAGCTACCGGGACGGTAACTATGGCTACACCTTC. Translating gives CASSYRDGNYGYTF.

The chain uses TRBV28 and TRBJ2-7; D is unresolved. CDR1 and CDR2 from the germline V gene are MDHEN and SYDVKM. CDR3 length equals 11 residues. Trimming cost V 5 bases and J 3 bases, with 5 bases left between them. CDR3 nucleotide sequence: TGTGCCAGCAGTCTCAACTACGAGCAGTACTTC. It codes for CASSLNYEQYF.

This clone has only one observation. This chain links TRBV3-1 (or the pseudogene TRBV3-2) with TRBJ1-5; D gene unclear. CDR1 and CDR2 (germline): LGHDT, YNNKEL (reference sequence). The V gene lost 7 bases and the J gene lost 5 bases, with 15 bases spanning the gap. The CDR3 is made up of 14 amino acids. In nucleotides, the CDR3 is TGTGCCAGCACCACGGCCAGGACCCATCAGCCCCAGCATTTT. It specifies CASTTARTHQPQHF.

The rearrangement joins TRBV28 to TRBJ2-4, with D maybe TRBD2 (6 bases). V was cut by 4 bases and J by 16 bases, with 14 bases left in between. From germline, CDR1 is MDHEN and CDR2 SYDVKM. The CDR3 totals 11 residues. The chain's CDR3 is CASSSGGGSYF. CDR3 DNA: TGTGCCAGCAGTTCCGGGGGTGGATCATACTTC.

The rearrangement joins TRBV5-1 to TRBJ1-2, with 7 bases identical to TRBD1. The V and J ends lost 4 bases and 5 bases, in that order; junction bases with no gene match: 5. The CDR3 sequence is 13 residues long. Germline V gene sequence: CDR1 SGHRS, CDR2 YFSETQ. The CDR3 DNA is TGCGCCAGCAGCGGAGGGACAGAGTATGGCTACACCTTC. This sequence encodes CASSGGTEYGYTF.

The gene calls are TRBV24-1 and TRBJ1-4; TRBD1 agrees at 8 bases. After removal of 3 bases from V and 5 bases from J, the junction contained 1 base not matched to a gene. The CDR3 is 14 residues long. CDR1 and CDR2 (germline): KGHDR, SFDVKD. The CDR3 loop is CATSDGQGNEKLFF. Written as DNA, the CDR3 is TGTGCCACCAGTGATGGACAGGGAAATGAAAAACTGTTTTTT.

The chain recombines TRBV5-1 with TRBJ2-1; the D gene is possibly TRBD1 (6 bases). V gave up 1 base and J gave up 7 bases, with 9 bases separating them. Germline V gene lookup returns CDR1 SGHRS and CDR2 YFSETQ. The CDR3 length is 13 residues. In DNA form, the CDR3 reads TGCGCCAGCAGCTTGAGAAGGGGGAATGAGCAGTTCTTC. Amino acids: CASSLRRGNEQFF.

The CDR3 DNA sequence: TGTGCCAGCTCACCAGCTACAGGAAACTACGAGCAGTACTTC. This codes for CASSPATGNYEQYF. V usage is TRBV18 and J usage is TRBJ2-7; perhaps TRBD1 as D (5 bases). The ends were cut back, 2 bases at V and 3 bases at J, with 11 bases in the middle. This CDR3 is 14 amino acids long. Germline loops: CDR1 KGHSH, CDR2 LQKENI. The variable domain in full, completed from reference TRBV18 and TRBJ2-7, reads NAGVMQNPRHLVRRRGQEARLRCSPMKGHSHVYWYRQLPEEGLKFMVYLQKENIIDESGMPKERFSAEFPKEGPSILRIQQVVRGDSAAYFCASSPATGNYEQYFGPGTRLTVT.